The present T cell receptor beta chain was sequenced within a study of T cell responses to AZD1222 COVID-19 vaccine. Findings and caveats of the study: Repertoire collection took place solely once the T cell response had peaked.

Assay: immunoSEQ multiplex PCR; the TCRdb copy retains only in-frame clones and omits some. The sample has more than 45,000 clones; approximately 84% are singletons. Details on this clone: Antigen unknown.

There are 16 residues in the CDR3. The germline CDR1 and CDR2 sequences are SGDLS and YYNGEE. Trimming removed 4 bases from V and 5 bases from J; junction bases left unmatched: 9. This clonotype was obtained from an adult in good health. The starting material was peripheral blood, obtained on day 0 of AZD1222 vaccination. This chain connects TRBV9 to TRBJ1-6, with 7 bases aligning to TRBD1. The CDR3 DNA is TGTGCCAGCAGCCCGGGGACAGTAACTCATAATTCACCCCTCCACTTT. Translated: CASSPGTVTHNSPLHF.